Sequencing of this TCR beta chain was carried out in a study of T-cell reconstitution after alpha-beta-depleted transplantation in children. A TCRbeta library incorporating unique molecular identifiers was prepared. From the PCR reads, TCRdb called clonotypes with MiXCR, one entry per CDR3 protein. Here the sample spans under 100,000 distinct CDR3 sequences, about a sixth being singletons. On this clonotype itself: Its cognate antigen is unknown.

Notes on the study in general: Certain patients had high TCRbeta diversity at day 60, and it came from recipient T cells and thymic progenitors that survived. T-cell numbers and diversity one year post-transplant derived largely from freshly generated T cells. Expanded graft clones numbering several hundred reportedly gave rise to alpha-beta T cells about two months after transplant.

The germline V gene has CDR1 MDHEN and CDR2 SYDVKM. CDR3 length equals 12 residues. The V end was cut by 3 bases, the J end by 10 bases, with 10 bases between. The clonotype was recovered from a male patient aged 2 to 10 who had a stem cell transplant for acute lymphoblastic leukemia, so the T cells may come from the graft donor. The chain carries TRBV28 and TRBJ1-5; D is uncertain. Specimen: PBMCs, mostly from graft donor cells, collected 180 days after TCRalphabeta/CD19-depleted stem cell transplant. DNA of the CDR3: TGTGCCAGCAGTTTGGAAGGTCTCCCCCAGCATTTT. Its translation is CASSLEGLPQHF.